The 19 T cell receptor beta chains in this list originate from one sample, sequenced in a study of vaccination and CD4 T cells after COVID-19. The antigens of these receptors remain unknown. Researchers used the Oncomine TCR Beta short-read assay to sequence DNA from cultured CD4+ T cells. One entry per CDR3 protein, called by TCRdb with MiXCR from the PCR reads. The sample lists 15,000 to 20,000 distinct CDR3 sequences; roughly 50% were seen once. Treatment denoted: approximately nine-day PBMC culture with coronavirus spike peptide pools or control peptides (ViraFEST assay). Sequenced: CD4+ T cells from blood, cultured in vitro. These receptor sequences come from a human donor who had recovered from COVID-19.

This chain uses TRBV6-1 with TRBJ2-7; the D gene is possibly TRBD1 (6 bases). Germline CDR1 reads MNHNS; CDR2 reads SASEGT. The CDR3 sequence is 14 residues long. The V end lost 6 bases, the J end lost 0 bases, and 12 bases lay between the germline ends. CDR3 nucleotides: TGTGCCAGCAGCCCCCAGGGGACCTCCTACGAGCAGTACTTC. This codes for CASSPQGTSYEQYF.

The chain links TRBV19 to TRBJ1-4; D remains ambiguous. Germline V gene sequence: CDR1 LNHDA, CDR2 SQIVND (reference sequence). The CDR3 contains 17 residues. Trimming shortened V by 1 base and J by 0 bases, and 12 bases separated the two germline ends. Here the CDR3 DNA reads TGTGCCAGTAGTATAGTTATCCGCCTATCAACTAATGAAAAACTGTTTTTT. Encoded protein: CASSIVIRLSTNEKLFF.

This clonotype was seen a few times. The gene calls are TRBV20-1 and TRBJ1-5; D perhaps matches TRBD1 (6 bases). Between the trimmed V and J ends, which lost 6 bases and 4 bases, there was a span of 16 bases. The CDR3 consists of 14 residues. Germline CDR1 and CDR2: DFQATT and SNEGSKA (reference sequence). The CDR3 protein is CSAQWGQPNQPQHF. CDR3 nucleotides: TGCAGTGCCCAATGGGGGCAGCCTAATCAGCCCCAGCATTTT.

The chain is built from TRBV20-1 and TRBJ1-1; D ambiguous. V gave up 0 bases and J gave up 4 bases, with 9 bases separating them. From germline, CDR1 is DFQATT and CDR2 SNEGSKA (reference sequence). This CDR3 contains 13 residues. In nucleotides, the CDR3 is TGCAGTGCTAGAGAATCGAGGAGCACTGAAGCTTTCTTT. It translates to CSARESRSTEAFF.

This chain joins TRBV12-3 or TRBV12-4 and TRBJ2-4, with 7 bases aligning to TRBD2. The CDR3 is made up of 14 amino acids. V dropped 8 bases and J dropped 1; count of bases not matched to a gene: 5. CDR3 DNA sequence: TGTGCCAGCTGCGGGGGAACGGCCAAAAACATTCAGTACTTC. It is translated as CASCGGTAKNIQYF.

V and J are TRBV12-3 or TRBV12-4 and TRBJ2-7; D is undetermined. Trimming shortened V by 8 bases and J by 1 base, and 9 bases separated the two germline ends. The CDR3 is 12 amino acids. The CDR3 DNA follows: TGTGCCAGCTCGAAGATTTCCTACGAGCAGTACTTC. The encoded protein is CASSKISYEQYF.

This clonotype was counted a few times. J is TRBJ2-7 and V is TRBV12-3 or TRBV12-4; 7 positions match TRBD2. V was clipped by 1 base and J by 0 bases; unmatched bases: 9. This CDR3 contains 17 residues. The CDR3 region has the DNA TGTGCCAGCAGTTTAGGTGGGGGTGGCGGGAGCTCCTACGAGCAGTACTTC. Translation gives CASSLGGGGGSSYEQYF.

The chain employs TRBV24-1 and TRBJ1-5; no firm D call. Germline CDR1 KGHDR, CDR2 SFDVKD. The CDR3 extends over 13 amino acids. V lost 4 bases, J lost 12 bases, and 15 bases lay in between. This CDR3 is CATSESSGLGQHF. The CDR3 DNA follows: TGTGCCACCAGTGAGAGTAGCGGACTGGGCCAGCATTTT.

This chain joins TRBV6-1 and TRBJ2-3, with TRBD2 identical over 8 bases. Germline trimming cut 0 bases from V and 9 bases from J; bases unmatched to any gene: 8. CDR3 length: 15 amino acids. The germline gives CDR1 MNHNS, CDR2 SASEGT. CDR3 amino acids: CASSEAAGGQATQYF. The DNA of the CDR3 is TGTGCCAGCAGTGAAGCGGCGGGAGGCCAGGCGACGCAGTATTTT.

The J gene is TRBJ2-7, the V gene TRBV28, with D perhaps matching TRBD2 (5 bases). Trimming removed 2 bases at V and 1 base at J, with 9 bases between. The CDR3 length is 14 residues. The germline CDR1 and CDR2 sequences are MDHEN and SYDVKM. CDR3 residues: CASSLMGRSYEQYF. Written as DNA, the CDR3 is TGTGCCAGCAGTTTAATGGGGAGATCCTACGAGCAGTACTTC.

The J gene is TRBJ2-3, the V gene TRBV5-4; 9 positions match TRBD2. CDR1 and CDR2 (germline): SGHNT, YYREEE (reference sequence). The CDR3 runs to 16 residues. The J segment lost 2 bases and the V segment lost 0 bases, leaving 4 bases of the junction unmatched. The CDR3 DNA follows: TGTGCCAGCAGCTTGGATGCGGGAGGGTTCACAGATACGCAGTATTTT. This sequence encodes CASSLDAGGFTDTQYF.

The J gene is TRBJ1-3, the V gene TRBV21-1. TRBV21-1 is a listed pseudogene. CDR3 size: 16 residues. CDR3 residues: CASRRDVSRSGNTIYF. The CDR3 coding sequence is TGTGCCAGCAGGAGAGACGTGAGCCGCTCTGGAAACACCATATATTTT.

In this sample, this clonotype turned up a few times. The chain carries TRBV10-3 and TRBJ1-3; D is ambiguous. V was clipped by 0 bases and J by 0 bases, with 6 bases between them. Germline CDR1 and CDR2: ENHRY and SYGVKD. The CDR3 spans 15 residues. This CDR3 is CAISESWDSGNTIYF. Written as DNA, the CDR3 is TGTGCCATCAGTGAGTCATGGGACTCTGGAAACACCATATATTTT.

The CDR3 region has the DNA TGCAGTGCTAGAGTCCCGGTCGCCCGGGGCACTGAAGCTTTCTTT. It translates to CSARVPVARGTEAFF. This chain uses TRBV20-1 with TRBJ1-1; D is undetermined. CDR1 DFQATT and CDR2 SNEGSKA come from the germline V gene (reference sequence). The CDR3 covers 15 residues. The V end was cut by 1 base, the J end by 4 bases, with 16 bases between.

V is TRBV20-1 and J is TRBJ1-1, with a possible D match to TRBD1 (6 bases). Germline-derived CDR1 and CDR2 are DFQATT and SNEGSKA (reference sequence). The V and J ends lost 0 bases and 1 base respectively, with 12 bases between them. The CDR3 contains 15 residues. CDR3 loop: CSAREGGGQNTEAFF. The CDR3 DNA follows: TGCAGTGCTAGAGAAGGGGGGGGGCAGAACACTGAAGCTTTCTTT.

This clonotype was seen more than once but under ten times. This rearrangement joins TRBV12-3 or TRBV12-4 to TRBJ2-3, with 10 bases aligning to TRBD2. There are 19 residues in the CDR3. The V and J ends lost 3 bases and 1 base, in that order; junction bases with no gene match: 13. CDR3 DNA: TGTGCCAGCAGTTTGCCGGGACTAGCGAGGATCCAAGGCACAGATACGCAGTATTTT. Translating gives CASSLPGLARIQGTDTQYF.

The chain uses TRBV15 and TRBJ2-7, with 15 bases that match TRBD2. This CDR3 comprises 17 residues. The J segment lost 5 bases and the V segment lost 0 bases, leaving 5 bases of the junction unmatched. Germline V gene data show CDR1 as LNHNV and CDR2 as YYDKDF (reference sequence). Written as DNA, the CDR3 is TGTGCCACCAGCAGAGATAGAGGACTAGCGGGAGGGAACGAGCAGTACTTC. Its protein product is CATSRDRGLAGGNEQYF.

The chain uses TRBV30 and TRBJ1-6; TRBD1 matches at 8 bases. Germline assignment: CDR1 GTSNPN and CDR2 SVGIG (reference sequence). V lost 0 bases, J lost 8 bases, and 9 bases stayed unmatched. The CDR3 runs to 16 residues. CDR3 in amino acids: CAWSVVGRGLHSPLHF. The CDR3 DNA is TGTGCCTGGAGTGTAGTCGGCAGGGGGCTACATTCACCCCTCCACTTT.

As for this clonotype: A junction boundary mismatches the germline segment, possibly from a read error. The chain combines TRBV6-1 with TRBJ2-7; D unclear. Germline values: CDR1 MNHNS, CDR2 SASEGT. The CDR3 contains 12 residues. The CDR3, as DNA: TGTGCCAGCGCTACAGACGGCTACGATCAGTACTTC. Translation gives CASATDGYDQYF.